This TCR beta chain came from a study of T-cell memory formation after mild COVID-19 (dated by TCRdb to the early 2020s). As for the study more broadly: TCR sequence clusters from the two donors were largely donor specific. Longitudinal TCRalpha and TCRbeta repertoire sequencing tracked T-cell clones expanding and contracting after mild COVID-19 in two donors. Two young, previously healthy adult volunteers, one female and one male, were included in the cohort. What the study reported, not specific to this receptor: The second-wave clones that peaked on day 37 were not confirmed to be SARS-CoV-2 specific. From day 15 to 85, contracting clones showed balanced CD4/CD8 phenotypes, whereas a second wave of clones that expanded from day 15 to 37 leaned towards CD4+. Some responding clones were found in pre-infection memory, which suggests that pre-existing cross-reactive memory T cells took part in the SARS-CoV-2 response. Contracting CD4+ clones were located mainly in the CM and EM memory subsets, whereas CD8+ clones were found to be enriched in EMRA. Only two mild cases were covered by the study, and larger cohorts that include severe cases with pre-infection samples were considered necessary.

The sequencer listed for this sample is Illumina NovaSeq 6000. TCRalpha and TCRbeta cDNA libraries were built by 5'RACE with constant-segment primers, adding sample barcodes and unique molecular identifiers. RNA was extracted from every sample with Trizol reagent. Library amplification was performed in two PCR steps, and a second sample barcode and Illumina TruSeq adapters were introduced in the second step. The libraries were sequenced on an Illumina NovaSeq using 2 x 150 bp paired-end reads. The published analysis was carried out like this. Reads were demultiplexed and collapsed into UMI-guided consensus sequences with migec v1.2.7. With mixcr v2.1.11, UMI consensuses were aligned to TRA and TRB V and J templates and assembled into clonotypes. A clonotype was counted as expanded or contracted only if both edgeR and NoisET called the change significant, with noise models trained on biological replicates. For edgeR calls, a false discovery rate-adjusted p below 0.01 and a log2 fold-change threshold of 1 were applied. As an exploratory analysis of dynamics, PCA with hierarchical clustering was applied to max-normalized trajectories of the 1000 most abundant clonotypes. Each responding clone was given a CD4 or CD8 phenotype based on the CD4+ and CD8+ repertoires, which had been sequenced separately. In TCRdb, the public reads were trimmed at Q25 with fastp and aligned with MiXCR, with productive beta chains retained. Rows are combined by CDR3 protein, so each entry shows the most common genes and DNA. These V and J calls rely on TCRdb rather than the paper's analysis. The sample profile shows under 650,000 distinct CDR3 sequences; roughly 18% of them were found once. 12% of the sample lies in the top ten.

This clonotype has only a few counts. The antigen this receptor binds is unknown. Per-nucleotide qualities are absent, and no much larger clonotype sits a single base away. Ficoll-Paque density gradient centrifugation was the method used to isolate PBMCs. Cut back by 7 bases and 7 bases, the V and J ends lie 11 bases apart. According to the germline V gene, CDR1 reads MNHGY and CDR2 reads SVAAGI. The cysteine opens and the phenylalanine closes a CDR3 of 12 amino acids. Just the 36-base CDR3 DNA is kept, in frame starting at base 1. The receptor's source is an adult woman who had mild COVID-19 (a few samples of this study predate the infection). The sample titles of this study are shuffled in the database, so cell type and time point are left out; the donor was told from shared clones. The source material was PBMCs or a T cell subset sorted from them (not recorded which). The rearranged segments are TRBV6-9 and TRBJ1-5, with an unclear D gene assignment. The CDR3 reads as follows: CASKGDIQPQHF. The nucleotides are TGTGCCAGCAAGGGCGACATACAGCCCCAGCATTTT.